Listed below are T cell receptor beta chains from one sample, sequenced in a study of cytomegalovirus exposure and HLA in healthy donors. Only in-frame clones appear in the TCRdb table, and some are missing; sequencing was by immunoSEQ multiplex PCR. The repertoire has about 140,000 clones, 70% to 85% of them found once; the top ten carry about 1.5%. Specimen: PBMCs. The receptors here all came from a man aged 25 to 40 in good health and CMV-seropositive. The CDR3 runs from the conserved cysteine through the conserved F or W. The D gene is left open where the match is weak. Part of the rows lack a size; the others show once, few, many or a class for expanded clones.

TRBJ1-1 | TRBV28 | NA | once | CVSSLREESGQSEAFF | TGTGTCAGCAGTTTAAGGGAGGAGAGCGGGCAGAGTGAAGCTTTCTTT
TRBJ2-5 | TRBV29-1 | NA | NA | CSVNRDYGRGAQYF | TGCAGCGTGAACCGGGACTACGGAAGGGGGGCCCAGTACTTC
TRBJ2-7 | TRBV30 | TRBD1 | NA | CAWSAGTGGPYEQYF | TGTGCCTGGAGTGCAGGGACAGGGGGCCCCTACGAGCAGTACTTC
TRBJ2-3 | TRBV5-1 | TRBD2 | NA | CASSLFGLAGGTDTQYF | TGCGCCAGCAGCCTGTTCGGACTAGCGGGAGGCACAGATACGCAGTATTTT
TRBJ2-7 | TRBV7-9 | NA | NA | CASSPTVDEQYF | TGTGCCAGCAGCCCGACTGTGGACGAGCAGTACTTC
TRBJ2-7 | TRBV20-1 | NA | NA | CSATRNYEQYF | TGCAGTGCTACCCGAAACTACGAGCAGTACTTC
TRBJ2-1 | TRBV5-1 | NA | NA | CASSLDSSFYNEQFF | TGCGCCAGCAGCTTGGATTCTAGCTTTTACAATGAGCAGTTCTTC
TRBJ2-7 | TRBV6-1 | NA | few | CAAGNTYEQYF | TGTGCCGCGGGGAATACCTACGAGCAGTACTTC
TRBJ2-1 | TRBV11-3 | TRBD1 | NA | CASTSGQGVYYEQFF | TGTGCCAGCACCTCGGGACAGGGGGTTTATTATGAGCAGTTCTTC
TRBJ2-4 | TRBV5-6 | TRBD2 | NA | CASTFGLAGGNIQYF | TGTGCCAGCACCTTCGGACTAGCGGGGGGGAACATTCAGTACTTC
TRBJ1-3 | TRBV9 | TRBD1 | NA | CASSVGTGAGNTIYF | TGTGCCAGCAGCGTAGGGACAGGTGCTGGAAACACCATATATTTT
TRBJ2-7 | TRBV28 | TRBD1 | NA | CASSRTGYEQYF | TGTGCCAGCAGTCGGACAGGGTACGAGCAGTACTTC
TRBJ1-5 | TRBV5-8 | NA | few | CASSSTGLGNQPQHF | TGTGCCAGCAGCTCCACAGGGCTTGGCAATCAGCCCCAGCATTTT
TRBJ1-6 | TRBV28 | TRBD1 | NA | CATLQGDRSPLHF | TGTGCCACCCTACAGGGGGATCGATCACCCCTCCACTTT
TRBJ1-1 | TRBV10-3 | NA | few | CAISSRVVTEAFF | TGTGCCATCAGTTCCAGGGTGGTGACTGAAGCTTTCTTT
TRBJ2-3 | TRBV2 | TRBD2 | NA | CASGAGTSGSRTDTQYF | TGTGCCAGCGGGGCTGGGACTAGCGGGAGCCGCACAGATACGCAGTATTTT
TRBJ1-2 | TRBV28 | NA | NA | CASSSPVGGYTF | TGTGCCAGCAGTTCACCGGTCGGTGGCTACACCTTC
TRBJ1-2 | TRBV27 | TRBD1 | NA | CASSPPPKGQASYGYTF | TGTGCCAGCAGTCCTCCCCCCAAGGGACAGGCCTCCTATGGCTACACCTTC
TRBJ1-6 | TRBV28 | TRBD1 | many | CASSVRQGEVASLHF | TGTGCCAGCAGTGTAAGACAGGGAGAGGTCGCGTCCCTCCACTTT
TRBJ2-1 | TRBV7-2 | TRBD2 | few | CASSLAAGGSSEQFF | TGTGCCAGCAGCTTAGCGGCGGGAGGGTCTAGTGAGCAGTTCTTC
TRBJ1-5 | TRBV28 | NA | once | CASSPGGPRNQPQHF | TGTGCCAGCAGTCCCGGAGGGCCCAGGAATCAGCCCCAGCATTTT
TRBJ1-3 | TRBV2 | NA | NA | CASTQGTGGNTIYF | TGTGCCAGCACACAGGGTACAGGTGGAAACACCATATATTTT
TRBJ1-6 | TRBV5-4 | TRBD1 | NA | CASRTGGEWAYNSPLHF | TGTGCCAGCAGGACAGGGGGCGAATGGGCCTATAATTCACCCCTCCACTTT
TRBJ2-5 | TRBV6-5 | TRBD1 | NA | CASSYGRQGKEQYF | TGTGCCAGCAGTTACGGGCGACAGGGGAAAGAGCAGTACTTC
TRBJ2-3 | TRBV7-6 | NA | NA | CASSLGDRDTQYF | TGTGCCAGCAGCTTAGGAGACAGAGATACGCAGTATTTT
TRBJ1-2 | TRBV30 | TRBD1 | once | CAWSRQGYGYTF | TGTGCCTGGAGCCGACAGGGGTATGGCTACACCTTC
TRBJ2-1 | TRBV28 | TRBD2 | NA | CASSLAGGLVAEQFF | TGTGCCAGCAGTTTGGCGGGGGGGCTGGTAGCTGAGCAGTTCTTC
TRBJ2-1 | TRBV7-8 | NA | NA | CASSPGGGGGPSYNEQFF | TGTGCCAGCAGCCCTGGGGGGGGCGGGGGCCCCTCCTACAATGAGCAGTTCTTC
TRBJ1-5 | TRBV6-1 | TRBD1 | NA | CASSRADRVGQPQHF | TGTGCCAGCAGTCGCGCCGACAGGGTGGGTCAGCCCCAGCATTTT
TRBJ1-2 | TRBV14 | TRBD1 | few | CASSQGAGGYGYTF | TGTGCCAGCAGCCAAGGTGCAGGGGGCTATGGCTACACCTTC
TRBJ2-7 | TRBV5-4 | TRBD2 | NA | CASSLVTAGVREQYF | TGTGCCAGCAGCTTGGTGACGGCGGGAGTTCGCGAGCAGTACTTC
TRBJ2-7 | TRBV19 | NA | once | CASSIGVTEAYEQYF | TGTGCCAGTAGTATAGGGGTGACTGAGGCCTACGAGCAGTACTTC
TRBJ1-4 | TRBV18 | TRBD1 | NA | CASSLQGAANEKLFF | TGTGCCAGCTCATTACAGGGGGCAGCTAATGAAAAACTGTTTTTT
TRBJ2-3 | TRBV29-1 | NA | NA | CSVEPLQGSDTQYF | TGCAGCGTTGAACCCCTACAGGGCTCAGATACGCAGTATTTT
TRBJ2-7 | TRBV5-8 | TRBD1 | NA | CASSLGTGGDEQYF | TGTGCCAGCAGCTTGGGGACAGGGGGCGACGAGCAGTACTTC
TRBJ2-6 | TRBV6-1 | TRBD1 | NA | CASSEDPGTGISLGANVLTF | TGTGCCAGCAGTGAAGACCCCGGGACAGGGATTTCTCTCGGGGCCAACGTCCTGACTTTC
TRBJ1-1 | TRBV5-5 | NA | NA | CASSLERNTEAFF | TGTGCCAGCAGCTTGGAGCGGAACACTGAAGCTTTCTTT
TRBJ2-5 | TRBV13 | NA | NA | CASSLRARPPGETQYF | TGTGCCAGCAGTTTGAGGGCAAGGCCACCGGGAGAGACCCAGTACTTC
TRBJ2-1 | TRBV2 | TRBD2 | NA | CASSEVGRGGEQFF | TGTGCCAGCAGTGAAGTCGGGAGGGGGGGGGAGCAGTTCTTC
TRBJ2-5 | TRBV5-1 | NA | NA | CASSDTYPGGPETQYF | TGCGCCAGCAGCGATACCTACCCCGGGGGGCCGGAGACCCAGTACTTC
TRBJ1-2 | TRBV7-9 | NA | NA | CASSPSSLYGYTF | TGTGCCAGCAGCCCATCAAGCCTCTATGGCTACACCTTC
TRBJ2-7 | TRBV19 | NA | NA | CASSIAGREQYF | TGTGCCAGTAGTATAGCAGGGCGGGAGCAGTACTTC
TRBJ1-1 | TRBV2 | NA | few | CASRRDGIGTEAFF | TGTGCCAGCAGGAGGGATGGGATTGGCACTGAAGCTTTCTTT